Below, one T cell receptor (beta chain) is given with its context. Its antigen remains unknown. Trimming took off 3 bases at V and 5 bases at J, with 11 bases between the two ends. The CDR3 is made up of 14 amino acids. Looked up from germline, CDR1 is SGHTA and CDR2 is FQGTGA. The data originate from a study of T cell responses to AZD1222 COVID-19 vaccine. Overall study: Pooling covered second doses at about 4 or about 12 weeks. Study-wide results and limits: Sampled repertoires all dated from after the peak T cell response. With dominance at 160-218 and 743-854, vaccine-associated CD4 TCRs spanned spike.

Data came from immunoSEQ multiplex PCR; TCRdb stores just in-frame clones and leaves some out. The data contain fewer than 50,000 clones, roughly 80% of them singletons. The chain links TRBV7-3 to TRBJ2-1; weak D call: TRBD2 (5 bases). This clonotype was sampled from an adult in good health. Specimen: peripheral blood, collected on day 0 of AZD1222 vaccination. CDR3 sequence (DNA): TGTGCCAGCAGCTTGACTCGGGGAAACAATGAGCAGTTCTTC. Translated, it gives CASSLTRGNNEQFF.